This T cell receptor (beta chain) was profiled in a study of T-cell reconstitution after alpha-beta-depleted transplantation in children. V was clipped by 4 bases and J by 5 bases, with 15 bases between them. This CDR3 has 14 amino acids. CDR1 is LGHNA and CDR2 is YNFKEQ in the germline V gene. This clonotype showed up just a few times. Molecular barcoding with unique molecular identifiers was used for the TCRbeta library. TCRdb independently ran MiXCR on the PCR reads; one entry per CDR3 protein. The sample consists of about 610,000 distinct CDR3 sequences, 10% to 13% of them appearing once. This clonotype originated in a human donor who donated a stem cell graft to a child with acute myeloid leukemia. The gene calls are TRBV4-2 and TRBJ2-7, with TRBD1 as a possible D gene (5 bases). The source was PBMCs from the stem cell graft donor, collected from the stem cell graft. The CDR3 is CASSPSGISDEQYF. The CDR3 DNA reads as TGTGCCAGCAGCCCCTCAGGGATCTCGGACGAGCAGTACTTC.